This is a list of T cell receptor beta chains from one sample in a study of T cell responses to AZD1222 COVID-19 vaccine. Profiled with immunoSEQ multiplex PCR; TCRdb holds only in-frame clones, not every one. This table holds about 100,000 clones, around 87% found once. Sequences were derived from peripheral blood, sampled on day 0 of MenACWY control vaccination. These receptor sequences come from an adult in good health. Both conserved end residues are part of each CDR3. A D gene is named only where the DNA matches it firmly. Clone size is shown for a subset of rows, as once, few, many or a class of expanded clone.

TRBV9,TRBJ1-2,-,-,CASSPLDSDGYTF,TGTGCCAGCAGCCCGCTGGACTCGGATGGCTACACCTTC
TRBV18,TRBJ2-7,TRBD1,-,CASSGQGSYEQYF,TGTGCCAGCTCAGGACAGGGCTCCTACGAGCAGTACTTC
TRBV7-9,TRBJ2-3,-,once,CASSPGGDRGPRSTDTQYF,TGTGCCAGCAGCCCAGGAGGGGATCGGGGGCCGCGTAGCACAGATACGCAGTATTTT
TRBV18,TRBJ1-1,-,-,CASSAAGMNTEAFF,TGTGCCAGCTCGGCTGCAGGAATGAACACTGAAGCTTTCTTT
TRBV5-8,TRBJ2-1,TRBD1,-,CASSPWQQDRVSLNEQFF,TGTGCCAGCAGCCCGTGGCAACAGGACAGGGTTAGTCTCAATGAGCAGTTCTTC
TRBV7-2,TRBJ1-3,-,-,CASSLTTVASGNTIYF,TGTGCCAGCAGCCTGACGACAGTCGCCTCTGGAAACACCATATATTTT
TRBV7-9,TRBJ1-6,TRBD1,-,CASSLARTGPSPLHF,TGTGCCAGCAGCTTAGCCCGGACAGGGCCTTCACCCCTCCACTTT
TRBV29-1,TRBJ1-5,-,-,CSVEVPNQPQHF,TGCAGCGTTGAAGTCCCCAATCAGCCCCAGCATTTT
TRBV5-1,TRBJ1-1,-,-,CASSVGVNTEAFF,TGCGCCAGCAGCGTCGGCGTGAACACTGAAGCTTTCTTT
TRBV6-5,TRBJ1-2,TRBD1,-,CASSPGGANYGYTF,TGTGCCAGCAGCCCAGGGGGAGCTAACTATGGCTACACCTTC
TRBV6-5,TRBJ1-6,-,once,CASSSGLSPLHF,TGTGCCAGCAGTTCAGGACTGTCACCCCTCCACTTT
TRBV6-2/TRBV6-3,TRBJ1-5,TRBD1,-,CASSLDRANQPQHF,TGTGCCAGCAGCCTAGACAGGGCCAATCAGCCCCAGCATTTT
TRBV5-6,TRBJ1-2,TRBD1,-,CASSLPLRGSNYGYTF,TGTGCCAGCAGCTTGCCACTCAGGGGGAGTAACTATGGCTACACCTTC
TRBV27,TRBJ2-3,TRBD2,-,CASSGLAMNTDTQYF,TGTGCCAGCAGTGGACTAGCAATGAACACAGATACGCAGTATTTT
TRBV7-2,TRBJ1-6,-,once,CASSLGWESPLHF,TGTGCCAGCAGCCTCGGCTGGGAGTCACCCCTCCACTTT
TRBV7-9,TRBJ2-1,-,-,CASSNYMGSSYNEQFF,TGTGCCAGCAGCAACTACATGGGTAGCTCCTACAATGAGCAGTTCTTC
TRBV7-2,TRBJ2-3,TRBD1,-,CASSSAGGRDTDTQYF,TGTGCCAGCAGCAGCGCAGGGGGCCGGGACACAGATACGCAGTATTTT
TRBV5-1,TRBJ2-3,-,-,CASSLGQESTDTQYF,TGCGCCAGCAGCTTGGGACAGGAGAGCACAGATACGCAGTATTTT
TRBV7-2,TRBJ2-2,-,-,CASSLARAHTGTGTPNTGELFF,TGTGCCAGCAGCTTAGCGCGAGCTCACACTGGGACCGGGACTCCGAACACCGGGGAGCTGTTTTTT
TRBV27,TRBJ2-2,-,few,CASSVTQDTGELFF,TGTGCCAGCAGTGTGACCCAAGACACCGGGGAGCTGTTTTTT
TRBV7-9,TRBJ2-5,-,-,CASSLAGRETQYF,TGTGCCAGCAGCTTAGCGGGTCGGGAGACCCAGTACTTC
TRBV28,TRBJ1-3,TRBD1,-,CASSVFTGTGGSGNTIYF,TGTGCCAGCAGTGTCTTTACCGGGACAGGGGGGTCTGGAAACACCATATATTTT
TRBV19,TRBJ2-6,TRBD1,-,CASSIEGAFSGANVLTF,TGTGCCAGTAGTATTGAGGGGGCCTTCTCTGGGGCCAACGTCCTGACTTTC
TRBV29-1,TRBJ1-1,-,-,CSVRLRSDRRANTEAFF,TGCAGCGTTCGCCTACGTAGCGACAGAAGGGCCAACACTGAAGCTTTCTTT
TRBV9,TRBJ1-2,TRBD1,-,CASSVGQGNGYTF,TGTGCCAGCAGCGTAGGACAGGGTAATGGCTACACCTTC